The 30 T cell receptor beta chains below all came from one sample that was sequenced in a study of blood T cell repertoires in COVID-19. Profiling relied on immunoSEQ multiplex PCR, and the TCRdb table lists in-frame clones only, not all of them. The data contain approximately 61,000 clones, 83% of them seen just once; the ten biggest clones take up about 9.4%. The sequencing sample was made of peripheral blood. Receptor source: a man aged 45-60 years with COVID-19, enrolled during active disease.

This chain connects TRBV5-1 to TRBJ2-7, with 10 bases that match TRBD2. The CDR3 covers 15 residues. V dropped 0 bases and J dropped 3; count of bases not matched to a gene: 3. Germline V gene data show CDR1 as SGHRS and CDR2 as YFSETQ. Here the CDR3 DNA reads TGCGCCAGCAGCTTGGGTCTAGCGGGAGACTACGAGCAGTACTTC. Translated: CASSLGLAGDYEQYF.

The chain joins TRBV7-9 to TRBJ2-5; TRBD1 might be the D (5 bases). Germline assignment: CDR1 SEHNR and CDR2 FQNEAQ (reference sequence). This CDR3 is built from 17 residues. Trimming removed 1 base from V and 4 bases from J, with 19 bases in between. The CDR3 loop is CASSLGEMSLRGETQYF. The CDR3 bases are TGTGCCAGCAGCTTAGGAGAAATGTCCCTAAGGGGAGAGACCCAGTACTTC.

This rearrangement joins TRBV4-1 to TRBJ2-7; 7 bases match TRBD2. CDR3 length: 16 amino acids. Germline loops: CDR1 MGHRA, CDR2 YSYEKL. Trimming at V came to 3 bases and at J to 3 bases, leaving 11 bases not matched to a gene. CDR3 nucleotide sequence: TGCGCCAGCAGCCACCGTGGAGGACTAGGGGACTACGAGCAGTACTTC. Amino acid sequence: CASSHRGGLGDYEQYF.

The chain is built from TRBV2 and TRBJ1-4; TRBD1 might be the D (5 bases). The germline V gene has CDR1 SNHLY and CDR2 FYNNEI. The CDR3 has 15 amino acids. V lost 3 bases to trimming and J lost 7 bases, with 15 bases between them. This CDR3 reads CASSEEGKLREKLFF. For the CDR3, the DNA is TGTGCCAGCAGTGAGGAGGGGAAGCTGCGTGAAAAACTGTTTTTT. Combining the CDR3 with reference TRBV2 and TRBJ1-4 gives the whole variable domain EPEVTQTPSHQVTQMGQEVILRCVPISNHLYFYWYRQILGQKVEFLVSFYNNEISEKSEIFDDQFSVERPDGSNFTLKIRSTKLEDSAMYFCASSEEGKLREKLFFGSGTQLSVL.

The V gene is TRBV6-5, the J gene TRBJ1-5; D gene uncertain. This CDR3 is built from 13 residues. The V gene lost 6 bases and the J gene lost 9 bases, with 15 bases spanning the gap. The germline gives CDR1 MNHEY, CDR2 SVGAGI. As DNA, the CDR3 is TGTGCCAGCAGGCGTTCAGAGGTTGGGCCCCAGCATTTT. Protein: CASRRSEVGPQHF.

In this sample, this clone turned up once. The DNA for the CDR3 is TGCGCCAGCAGCTTGGAAGGCCTAGCGGGAGGAAGGTCGCAGTATTTT. Translating gives CASSLEGLAGGRSQYF. The chain employs TRBV5-1 and TRBJ2-3, with 11 positions matching TRBD2. This CDR3 has 16 amino acids. J gave up 10 bases and V 0 bases, and 10 bases lay outside the gene matches. The germline V gene has CDR1 SGHRS and CDR2 YFSETQ.

V usage is TRBV11-2 and J usage is TRBJ2-3; D ambiguous. The ends were cut back, 3 bases at V and 3 bases at J, with 7 bases in the middle. This CDR3 is built from 13 residues. Germline assignment: CDR1 SGHAT and CDR2 FQNNGV. The CDR3 coding sequence is TGTGCCAGCAGCTTTACTGTTACAGATACGCAGTATTTT. Its protein is CASSFTVTDTQYF.

This chain uses TRBV3-1 (or the pseudogene TRBV3-2) with TRBJ1-5, with 8 bases that match TRBD1. V lost 5 bases, J lost 0 bases, and 6 bases stayed unmatched. Per the germline V gene, CDR1 is LGHDT and CDR2 is YNNKEL (reference sequence). The CDR3 has 16 residues. In nucleotides, the CDR3 is TGTGCCAGCAGCTACAGGGGGAGCGGTAGCAATCAGCCCCAGCATTTT. Translated: CASSYRGSGSNQPQHF.

This clone has more than one count but fewer than ten. The V gene is TRBV19, the J gene TRBJ1-6, with D hard to call. The germline V gene encodes CDR1 LNHDA and CDR2 SQIVND (reference sequence). The CDR3 spans 14 residues. Deletions cut 5 bases from V and 6 bases from J, with 11 bases between. CDR3 sequence: CASSALGLNSPLHF. The CDR3 DNA follows: TGTGCCAGTAGTGCGTTAGGACTTAATTCACCCCTCCACTTT.

This clone was counted a single time. This chain connects TRBV7-9 to TRBJ2-2, with 7 positions matching TRBD2. Germline V gene lookup returns CDR1 SEHNR and CDR2 FQNEAQ (reference sequence). V shed 1 base and J 7 bases; nucleotides not matched to a gene: 3. This CDR3 comprises 14 residues. CDR3 amino acids: CASSLGLADGELFF. The DNA of the CDR3 is TGTGCCAGCAGCTTAGGACTAGCCGACGGGGAGCTGTTTTTT.

In this sample, this clone turned up a few times. V is TRBV13 and J is TRBJ1-1; D gene ambiguous. Trimming left V 5 bases short and J 5 bases short, with 15 bases between. CDR3 length: 14 residues. Germline V gene data show CDR1 as PRHDT and CDR2 as FYEKMQ (reference sequence). The CDR3 DNA reads TGTGCCAGCAGCCGTAGGGAGCTAAGGACTGAAGCTTTCTTT. Translation: CASSRRELRTEAFF.

The chain employs TRBV12-3 or TRBV12-4 and TRBJ2-5, with TRBD1 identical over 8 bases. The V and J ends lost 6 bases and 2 bases, in that order; junction bases with no gene match: 2. This CDR3 is built from 13 residues. The CDR3 DNA reads TGTGCCAGCAGGAGACAGGGGCAAGAGACCCAGTACTTC. Translating gives CASRRQGQETQYF.

This clone has more than one count but fewer than ten. The chain joins TRBV30 to TRBJ1-6; D unresolved. The CDR3 spans 11 residues. V lost 0 bases and J lost 11, with 5 bases in between. Germline CDR1 GTSNPN, CDR2 SVGIG (reference sequence). The chain's CDR3 is CAWSVEAPLHF. The DNA of the CDR3 is TGTGCCTGGAGTGTAGAGGCACCCCTCCACTTT. The full variable domain, with the rest looked up from reference TRBV30 and TRBJ1-6, is SQTIHQWPATLVQPVGSPLSLECTVEGTSNPNLYWYRQAAGRGLQLLFYSVGIGQISSEVPQNLSASRPQDRQFILSSKKLLLSDSGFYLCAWSVEAPLHFGNGTRLTVT.

The chain combines TRBV11-2 with TRBJ2-1, with TRBD2 as a possible D gene (5 bases). Trimming pared 3 bases from V and 3 bases from J, leaving 15 bases between. The germline CDR1 and CDR2 sequences are SGHAT and FQNNGV. The CDR3 loop spans 16 amino acids. The CDR3 sequence is CASSLRGSPHYNEQFF. The CDR3 bases are TGTGCCAGCAGCTTGCGAGGGAGTCCCCACTACAATGAGCAGTTCTTC.

As DNA, the CDR3 is TGTGCCAGCAGCCCGGGCTCTGGAAACACCATATATTTT. Its protein is CASSPGSGNTIYF. V is TRBV5-5 and J is TRBJ1-3; D gene uncertain. The CDR3 sequence is 13 residues long. In germline, CDR1 is SGHKS, CDR2 YYEKEE (reference sequence). Deletions cut 4 bases from V and 0 bases from J, with 5 bases between.

This clone was detected many times. V is TRBV4-2 and J is TRBJ1-4; 8 bases match TRBD1. In germline, CDR1 is LGHNA, CDR2 YNFKEQ. Trimming at V came to 0 bases and at J to 4 bases, leaving 4 bases not matched to a gene. The CDR3 has 16 residues. CDR3 residues: CASSQELGTGNEKLFF. The CDR3 bases are TGTGCCAGCAGCCAAGAACTCGGGACAGGTAATGAAAAACTGTTTTTT.

The genes are TRBV7-9 and TRBJ2-5; perhaps TRBD1 as D (5 bases). CDR1 is SEHNR, CDR2 FQNEAQ, per germline (reference sequence). The V end lost 0 bases, the J end lost 4 bases, and 12 bases lay between the germline ends. This CDR3 is built from 15 residues. The CDR3 sequence is CASSLASGIGETQYF. CDR3 DNA: TGTGCCAGCAGCTTAGCGTCAGGGATAGGAGAGACCCAGTACTTC.

The chain is built from TRBV5-4 and TRBJ1-2; TRBD1 aligns across 8 bases. The CDR3 contains 14 residues. V was pared by 4 bases and J by 7 bases, with 9 bases of the junction left unmatched. CDR1 is SGHNT, CDR2 YYREEE, per germline (reference sequence). In DNA, the CDR3 is TGTGCCAGCAGCCTAATTGGGACAGGCGTTGGCTACACCTTC. This gives the protein CASSLIGTGVGYTF.

The chain carries TRBV4-1 and TRBJ1-5; the D gene is possibly TRBD1 (5 bases). The germline CDR1 and CDR2 sequences are MGHRA and YSYEKL. Trimming pared 3 bases from V and 5 bases from J, leaving 17 bases between. There are 16 residues in the CDR3. This chain's CDR3 is CASSHLSRGRDQPQHF. CDR3 DNA: TGCGCCAGCAGCCACCTCAGTCGGGGGAGGGATCAGCCCCAGCATTTT.

This clone was found a few times. The chain employs TRBV7-8 and TRBJ2-7, with TRBD1 matching 7 bases. The CDR3 length is 14 residues. J gave up 3 bases and V 3 bases, and 5 bases lay outside the gene matches. CDR1 is SGHVS, CDR2 FQNEAQ, per germline. Here the CDR3 DNA reads TGTGCCAGCAGCTTGGGAGACAGGGACTACGAGCAGTACTTC. Translation: CASSLGDRDYEQYF.

This sequence joins TRBV6-2 or TRBV6-3 and TRBJ2-2, with 11 bases matching TRBD2. V dropped 0 bases and J dropped 0; count of bases not matched to a gene: 3. Per the germline V gene, CDR1 is MNHEY and CDR2 is SVGEGT. This CDR3 comprises 18 residues. The CDR3, as DNA: TGTGCCAGCAGTTACTCAATAGCGGGAGGGCCGAACACCGGGGAGCTGTTTTTT. It encodes CASSYSIAGGPNTGELFF.

This clone appeared a few times. The chain joins TRBV4-3 to TRBJ2-7, with D maybe TRBD2 (6 bases). This CDR3 region has 15 residues. Trimming took off 0 bases at V and 6 bases at J, with 15 bases between the two ends. Germline V gives CDR1 LGHNA, CDR2 YSLEER. The CDR3 DNA sequence: TGCGCCAGCAGCCAAGACCCCCGGGGGATGGGCGAGCAGTACTTC. Translated, it gives CASSQDPRGMGEQYF.

The CDR3 coding sequence is TGTGCCAGCAGTTTATCGAAAATTACGGGGTCAGTAGATACGCAGTATTTT. This codes for CASSLSKITGSVDTQYF. The rearrangement uses TRBV27 and TRBJ2-3, with a tentative D call TRBD2 (5 bases). Germline assignment: CDR1 MNHEY and CDR2 SMNVEV (reference sequence). Trimming took off 0 bases at V and 5 bases at J, with 18 bases between the two ends. CDR3 length: 17 amino acids.

V usage is TRBV7-3 and J usage is TRBJ2-3, with D unclear. Germline CDR1 SGHTA, CDR2 FQGTGA. CDR3 length: 15 amino acids. Trimming took 2 bases from V and 2 from J, leaving 11 bases between them. CDR3 region: CASSLDLHPTDTQYF. CDR3 nucleotide sequence: TGTGCCAGCAGCTTAGACTTACACCCCACAGATACGCAGTATTTT.

The chain joins TRBV2 to TRBJ2-7; 8 positions agree with TRBD2. This CDR3 is 14 amino acids long. Losses at the gene ends were 9 bases for V and 4 bases for J; bases not matched to a gene: 11. The germline CDR1 and CDR2 sequences are SNHLY and FYNNEI. CDR3 in DNA: TGTGCCAGACCAAGCGGGAGAATCTCGTACGAGCAGTACTTC. Translated: CARPSGRISYEQYF.

This chain connects TRBV7-2 to TRBJ2-1, with 7 nucleotides matching TRBD2. V lost 5 bases, J lost 10 bases, and 14 bases stayed unmatched. The CDR3 runs 15 residues. CDR1 and CDR2 (germline): SGHTA, FQGNSA. CDR3 loop: CASSPRSGIFEEQFF. CDR3 DNA: TGTGCCAGCAGCCCCCGCAGCGGGATCTTTGAAGAGCAGTTCTTC.

The chain links TRBV15 to TRBJ1-4; D is possibly TRBD1 (6 bases). There are 15 residues in the CDR3. The germline gives CDR1 LNHNV, CDR2 YYDKDF (reference sequence). V lost 0 bases to trimming and J lost 7 bases, with 12 bases between them. The CDR3 bases are TGTGCCACCAGCAGAGATACGGACAGACTTGAAAAACTGTTTTTT. It specifies CATSRDTDRLEKLFF.

The chain carries TRBV9 and TRBJ1-4; no firm D call. V lost 1 base to trimming and J lost 8 bases, with 12 bases between them. Germline assignment: CDR1 SGDLS and CDR2 YYNGEE. The CDR3 is 14 residues long. In DNA, the CDR3 is TGTGCCAGCAGCGTAAGTCAAGGCGGAGAAAAACTGTTTTTT. Its translation: CASSVSQGGEKLFF. Full variable domain (outside the CDR3, taken from reference TRBV9 and TRBJ1-4): DSGVTQTPKHLITATGQRVTLRCSPRSGDLSVYWYQQSLDQGLQFLIQYYNGEERAKGNILERFSAQQFPDLHSELNLSSLELGDSALYFCASSVSQGGEKLFFGSGTQLSVL.

The chain links TRBV5-1 to TRBJ2-5; no clear D. In germline, CDR1 is SGHRS, CDR2 YFSETQ. The CDR3 is 13 amino acids. V was clipped by 2 bases and J by 5 bases, with 10 bases between them. The chain's CDR3 is CASSFELGETQYF. The CDR3 coding sequence is TGCGCCAGCAGCTTCGAACTCGGGGAGACCCAGTACTTC.

The chain carries TRBV29-1 and TRBJ2-1, with 7 bases aligning to TRBD2. CDR1 SQVTM and CDR2 ANQGSEA come from the germline V gene. The J segment lost 7 bases and the V segment lost 6 bases, leaving 12 bases of the junction unmatched. The CDR3 runs 14 residues. Written as DNA, the CDR3 is TGCAGCGTAGCGGGATGGGAAAAGGGGAATGAGCAGTTCTTC. It codes for CSVAGWEKGNEQFF.